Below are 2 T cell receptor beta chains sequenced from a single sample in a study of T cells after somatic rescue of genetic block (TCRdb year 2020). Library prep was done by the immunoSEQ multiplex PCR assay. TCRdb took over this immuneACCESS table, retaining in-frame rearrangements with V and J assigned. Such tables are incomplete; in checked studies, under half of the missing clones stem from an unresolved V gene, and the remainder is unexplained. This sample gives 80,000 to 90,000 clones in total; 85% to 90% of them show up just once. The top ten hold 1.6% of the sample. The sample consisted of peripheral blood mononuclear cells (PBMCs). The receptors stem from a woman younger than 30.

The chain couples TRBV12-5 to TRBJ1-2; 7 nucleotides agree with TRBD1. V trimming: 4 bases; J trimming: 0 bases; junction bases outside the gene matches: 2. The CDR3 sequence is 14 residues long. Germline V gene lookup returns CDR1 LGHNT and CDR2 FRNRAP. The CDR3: CASGWDSPNYGYTF. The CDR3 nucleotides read TGTGCTAGTGGTTGGGACAGCCCTAACTATGGCTACACCTTC. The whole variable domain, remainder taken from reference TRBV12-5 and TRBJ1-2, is DARVTQTPRHKVTEMGQEVTMRCQPILGHNTVFWYRQTMMQGLELLAYFRNRAPLDDSGMPKDRFSAEMPDATLATLKIQPSEPRDSAVYFCASGWDSPNYGYTFGSGTRLTVV.

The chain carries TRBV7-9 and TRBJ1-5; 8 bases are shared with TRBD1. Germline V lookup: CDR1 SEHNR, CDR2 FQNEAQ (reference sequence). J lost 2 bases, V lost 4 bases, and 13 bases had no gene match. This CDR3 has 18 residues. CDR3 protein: CASSSPSGGQVGNQPQHF. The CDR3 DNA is TGTGCCAGCAGCTCACCCAGTGGGGGACAGGTGGGCAATCAGCCCCAGCATTTT.